The source of this TCR beta chain is a study of blood T cells in healthy people across ages. Trimming cost V 0 bases and J 2 bases, with 8 bases left between them. Germline assignment: CDR1 DFQATT and CDR2 SNEGSKA (reference sequence). The CDR3 has 14 amino acids. Overall study results and limits: Estimates of total diversity, which came from one million sequenced T cells, were considered to be underestimates. PBMCs that were unsorted prevented a conclusive naive versus antigen-experienced comparison.

Combining a sample-barcoded 5' primer with a J-beta primer mix, a second PCR ran for about 6 to 11 cycles. Each cDNA was tagged by a template-switch adaptor containing 12 random nucleotides. Each CDR3 protein is one row after TCRdb ran MiXCR on the 5' RACE reads. The sample holds about 1.1 million distinct CDR3 sequences, 30% to 40% seen once. This clonotype turned up a few times. As yet, its antigen is unknown. What was sequenced was blood. This TCR came from a man younger than 30 in good health. The chain employs TRBV20-1 and TRBJ2-1; no reliable D call. In DNA form, the CDR3 reads TGCAGTGCTAGAGATGAGGAAGCCTACAATGAGCAGTTCTTC. Translated, it gives CSARDEEAYNEQFF.